One and the same sample provided the 23 T cell receptor beta chains below, sequenced in a study of shared clonotypes between healthy human individuals. CD8 cells regarded as naive lacked CD45RO, were positively chosen for CCR7, and omitted terminally differentiated effector memory CD45RA+ cells. TCRdb's table, derived via immunoSEQ multiplex PCR, lists solely in-frame clones and lacks some. The sample holds millions of clones, about 95% seen once. The source material was naive CD8+ T cells sorted from blood. The receptor set was obtained from a man between 18 and 29 years old in good health.

With respect to this clone: Other DNA sequences in this sample translate to the same CDR3. The genes are TRBV28 and TRBJ1-1; no reliable D call. The V end lost 2 bases, the J end lost 5 bases, and 9 bases lay between the germline ends. In germline, CDR1 is MDHEN, CDR2 SYDVKM. CDR3 size: 13 residues. The CDR3 loop is CASSLGRRTEAFF. CDR3 nucleotide sequence: TGTGCCAGCAGTTTAGGGCGAAGGACTGAAGCTTTCTTT.

The genes are TRBV7-8 and TRBJ1-4; 7 positions agree with TRBD1. J was trimmed by 4 bases and V by 0 bases; bases with no gene match: 2. This CDR3 is 15 amino acids long. Germline loops: CDR1 SGHVS, CDR2 FQNEAQ. Written as DNA, the CDR3 is TGTGCCAGCAGCTTAGCCGGGACAGTTAATGAAAAACTGTTTTTT. Protein product: CASSLAGTVNEKLFF. The full variable domain, with the rest looked up from reference TRBV7-8 and TRBJ1-4, is GAGVSQSPRYKVAKRGQDVALRCDPISGHVSLFWYQQALGQGPEFLTYFQNEAQLDKSGLPSDRFFAERPEGSVSTLKIQRTQQEDSAVYLCASSLAGTVNEKLFFGSGTQLSVL.

The CDR3 spells CATFFRGGYTF. The CDR3 DNA is TGTGCCACCTTCTTTAGGGGTGGCTACACCTTC. The genes are TRBV7-9 and TRBJ1-2, with D maybe TRBD1 (5 bases). V was trimmed by 10 bases and J by 7 bases, leaving 13 bases between them. In germline, CDR1 is SEHNR, CDR2 FQNEAQ (reference sequence). The CDR3 consists of 11 residues.

Concerning this clone itself: Distinct nucleotide sequences in the sample also encode this CDR3. The chain couples TRBV6-5 to TRBJ1-5, with a possible D match to TRBD1 (6 bases). Trimming cost V 6 bases and J 1 base, with 7 bases left between them. This CDR3 spans 13 amino acids. Germline lookup yields CDR1 MNHEY and CDR2 SVGAGI. CDR3 coding DNA: TGTGCCAGCAGAGGGGGAAGCAATCAGCCCCAGCATTTT. As protein: CASRGGSNQPQHF.

The rearrangement uses TRBV10-3 and TRBJ1-2; TRBD1 agrees at 9 bases. Germline V gives CDR1 ENHRY, CDR2 SYGVKD. V shed 4 bases, J shed 5 bases, and the junction held 5 bases outside the gene matches. This CDR3 has 14 amino acids. DNA for the CDR3: TGTGCCATCAGTGTTCCCGGGACAGGGTATGGCTACACCTTC. It yields the protein CAISVPGTGYGYTF.

This rearrangement joins TRBV27 to TRBJ2-3; 7 bases are a match to TRBD2. The CDR3 runs to 17 residues. V lost 6 bases and J lost 4; bases outside the gene matches: 16. Per the germline V gene, CDR1 is MNHEY and CDR2 is SMNVEV (reference sequence). CDR3 DNA: TGTGCCAGCAGCTCCCTCCCTAGCGGACCTTACCCAGATACGCAGTATTTT. Translated: CASSSLPSGPYPDTQYF.

This rearrangement joins TRBV21-1 to TRBJ2-3; the table assigns TRBD1, which was not confirmed against the DNA. TRBV21-1 is assigned pseudogene status. This CDR3 comprises 13 residues. CDR3 DNA sequence: TGTGCCATCGTGACAGGAAGCACAGATACGCAGTATTTT. Translated: CAIVTGSTDTQYF.

Concerning this clone: The identical CDR3 is also encoded by other nucleotide sequences in the sample. The chain joins TRBV2 to TRBJ2-3; the D is unclear. V was pared by 1 base and J by 4 bases, with 3 bases between. The CDR3 covers 12 residues. Germline assignment: CDR1 SNHLY and CDR2 FYNNEI. The CDR3 spells CASSEGPDTQYF. The CDR3 coding sequence is TGTGCCAGCAGTGAAGGCCCAGATACGCAGTATTTT.

The V call is TRBV27, the J call TRBJ1-6; 8 bases agree with TRBD1. The CDR3 is 15 residues long. The germline V gene encodes CDR1 MNHEY and CDR2 SMNVEV (reference sequence). The J segment lost 6 bases and the V segment lost 5 bases, leaving 6 bases of the junction unmatched. The CDR3 sequence: CASSLLTGANSPLHF. The CDR3 nucleotides are TGTGCCAGCAGTCTCCTGACAGGGGCTAATTCACCCCTCCACTTT.

Comment on this clone: This specimen includes other DNA sequences encoding the same CDR3. The chain combines TRBV27 with TRBJ2-7; unclear D gene. The CDR3 covers 13 residues. Germline V gives CDR1 MNHEY, CDR2 SMNVEV (reference sequence). Trimming left V 0 bases short and J 3 bases short, with 6 bases between. This CDR3 reads CASSLSPSYEQYF. The CDR3 nucleotides are TGTGCCAGCAGTTTATCCCCGAGCTACGAGCAGTACTTC.

As regards this clone: This sample includes further DNA sequences coding for the same CDR3. This chain links TRBV29-1 with TRBJ2-1; tentatively, D is TRBD1 or TRBD2 (5 bases each). This CDR3 contains 15 residues. Germline CDR1 and CDR2: SQVTM and ANQGSEA. V was trimmed by 0 bases and J by 4 bases, leaving 13 bases between them. This CDR3 is CSVEERGDSYNEQFF. The CDR3 nucleotides read TGCAGCGTTGAAGAGAGGGGAGACAGTTACAATGAGCAGTTCTTC.

The V and J genes are TRBV7-9 and TRBJ1-1; D might be TRBD1 (6 bases). The germline CDR1 and CDR2 sequences are SEHNR and FQNEAQ (reference sequence). The germline V and J ends were trimmed by 8 bases and 1 base, with 14 bases remaining between them. The CDR3 has 14 residues. CDR3 loop: CASGQGRANTEAFF. In nucleotides, the CDR3 is TGTGCCAGCGGGCAGGGGAGGGCGAACACTGAAGCTTTCTTT.

The chain joins TRBV6-1 to TRBJ1-1; 8 positions match TRBD1. CDR1 and CDR2 from the germline V gene are MNHNS and SASEGT. V gave up 6 bases and J gave up 5 bases; unmatched junction bases: 8. This CDR3 has 14 residues. The CDR3 sequence is CASSRTGMETEAFF. Here the CDR3 DNA reads TGTGCCAGCAGCCGGACAGGGATGGAGACTGAAGCTTTCTTT.

The chain links TRBV5-1 to TRBJ1-1; no firm D call. Germline values: CDR1 SGHRS, CDR2 YFSETQ. The V gene lost 1 base and the J gene lost 2 bases, with 9 bases spanning the gap. The CDR3 has 14 amino acids. CDR3 sequence reads: CASSLTVFNTEAFF. CDR3 sequence (DNA): TGCGCCAGCAGCTTGACAGTTTTTAACACTGAAGCTTTCTTT.

The chain combines TRBV5-8 with TRBJ2-1, with 10 bases matching TRBD1. V shed 4 bases and J 9 bases; nucleotides not matched to a gene: 13. Germline loops: CDR1 SGHTS, CDR2 YDEGEE. The CDR3 loop spans 16 amino acids. The CDR3 nucleotides read TGTGCCAGCAGCACCAGACAGGGGGCTGTCAAGGGTGAGCAGTTCTTC. This gives the protein CASSTRQGAVKGEQFF. Full variable domain (remainder filled in from reference TRBV5-8 and TRBJ2-1): EAGVTQSPTHLIKTRGQQATLRCSPISGHTSVYWYQQALGLGLQFLLWYDEGEERNRGNFPPRFSGRQFPNYSSELNVNALELEDSALYLCASSTRQGAVKGEQFFGPGTRLTVL.

This chain joins TRBV10-1 and TRBJ2-5; 12 nucleotides agree with TRBD1. Germline values: CDR1 WNHNN, CDR2 SYGVQD (reference sequence). The CDR3 has 15 amino acids. Trimming cost V 6 bases and J 5 bases; bases outside gene matches: 7. The CDR3 DNA follows: TGCGCCAGCAGCGAGGGGACAGGGGGCTGGGAGACCCAGTACTTC. It is translated as CASSEGTGGWETQYF.

V and J are TRBV30 and TRBJ1-2; D is possibly TRBD1 (6 bases). CDR3 length equals 12 residues. Per the germline V gene, CDR1 is GTSNPN and CDR2 is SVGIG (reference sequence). The V gene lost 0 bases and the J gene lost 11 bases, with 13 bases spanning the gap. The CDR3 loop is CAWSVGSGDYTF. The CDR3 DNA reads TGTGCCTGGAGTGTAGGGTCAGGGGATTACACCTTC.

V usage is TRBV5-6 and J usage is TRBJ2-1; no clear D gene. The ends were cut back, 0 bases at V and 6 bases at J, with 10 bases in the middle. Germline V CDR1 and CDR2: SGHDT, YYEEEE. This CDR3 contains 14 residues. DNA for the CDR3: TGTGCCAGCAGCTTGGCCCCTAGTGGCAATGAGCAGTTCTTC. It translates to CASSLAPSGNEQFF. Filled out from reference TRBV5-6 and TRBJ2-1, the complete variable domain reads DAGVTQSPTHLIKTRGQQVTLRCSPKSGHDTVSWYQQALGQGPQFIFQYYEEEERQRGNFPDRFSGHQFPNYSSELNVNALLLGDSALYLCASSLAPSGNEQFFGPGTRLTVL.

The rearrangement joins TRBV4-1 to TRBJ2-1; the match to TRBD1 covers 11 bases. This CDR3 has 16 residues. V dropped 3 bases and J dropped 7; count of bases not matched to a gene: 8. Germline CDR1 and CDR2: MGHRA and YSYEKL. DNA of the CDR3: TGCGCCAGCAGCCAGGTACCGGGACAGGGGGGGAATGAGCAGTTCTTC. It specifies CASSQVPGQGGNEQFF.

This chain connects TRBV11-2 to TRBJ2-7; TRBD2 matches at 13 bases. The CDR3 has 15 amino acids. The V gene's germline CDR1 is SGHAT and CDR2 FQNNGV. V shed 1 base, J shed 5 bases, and the junction held 2 bases outside the gene matches. The CDR3 region has the DNA TGTGCCAGCAGCTTAGGGACTAGCGGGAGAAACGAGCAGTACTTC. It specifies CASSLGTSGRNEQYF.

The chain combines TRBV9 with TRBJ2-1; 14 bases align to TRBD2. The trim removed 3 bases at V and 15 bases at J, leaving 14 bases unmatched. Germline V gene data show CDR1 as SGDLS and CDR2 as YYNGEE. There are 16 residues in the CDR3. This chain's CDR3 is CASSAGEGLAGVPGFF. CDR3 bases: TGTGCCAGCAGCGCTGGGGAGGGACTAGCGGGAGTCCCTGGGTTCTTC.

V is TRBV19 and J is TRBJ2-2; D perhaps matches TRBD2 (6 bases). Trimming left V 5 bases short and J 9 bases short, with 10 bases between. The CDR3 is 12 residues long. Germline V gene data show CDR1 as LNHDA and CDR2 as SQIVND (reference sequence). CDR3 amino acids: CASSFGGRELFF. Written as DNA, the CDR3 is TGTGCCAGTAGTTTTGGCGGGAGGGAGCTGTTTTTT.

The J gene is TRBJ2-3, the V gene TRBV5-4; maybe TRBD1 (8 bases). CDR3 length: 15 amino acids. Germline CDR1 and CDR2: SGHNT and YYREEE (reference sequence). The V end was cut by 3 bases, the J end by 5 bases, with 16 bases between. CDR3 protein: CASSSLDREGDTQYF. The CDR3, as DNA: TGTGCCAGCAGCTCTTTGGACAGGGAGGGAGATACGCAGTATTTT.